Listed below are T cell receptor beta chains from one sample, sequenced in a study of radiation and T cells in renal cell carcinoma. Repertoires were generated with immunoSEQ multiplex PCR, while TCRdb's copy carries only in-frame clones and drops some. The table has roughly 80,000 clones, less than 90% seen once; the top ten hold 2% to 3%. Sequenced material: blood, taken from a patient whose treatment included radiotherapy and nephrectomy. These TCRs come from a woman in her sixties with renal cell carcinoma. The CDR3 runs from the conserved cysteine through the conserved F or W. A D gene is named only where the DNA matches it firmly. A clone size is listed for some rows: how often the clone was seen (once, few, many), or a class if it is expanded.

len: 12; j_gene: TRBJ1-5; abundance: NA; d_gene: NA; v_gene: TRBV2; CDR3aa: CASSERNQPQHF; CDR3nt: TGTGCCAGCAGTGAAAGGAATCAGCCCCAGCATTTT
len: 16; j_gene: TRBJ2-3; abundance: NA; d_gene: TRBD2; v_gene: TRBV28; CDR3aa: CASMGREAPSTDTQYF; CDR3nt: TGTGCCAGCATGGGGCGGGAGGCCCCTAGCACAGATACGCAGTATTTT
len: 13; j_gene: TRBJ1-1; abundance: few; d_gene: NA; v_gene: TRBV6-5; CDR3aa: CASSRQPNTEAFF; CDR3nt: TGTGCCAGCAGCCGACAGCCGAACACTGAAGCTTTCTTT
len: 17; j_gene: TRBJ2-7; abundance: NA; d_gene: TRBD2; v_gene: TRBV5-1; CDR3aa: CASSTATSGGSSYEQYF; CDR3nt: TGCGCCAGCAGCACCGCTACTAGCGGGGGCTCCTCCTACGAGCAGTACTTC
len: 13; j_gene: TRBJ2-1; abundance: NA; d_gene: NA; v_gene: TRBV7-9; CDR3aa: CASSARVNSEQFF; CDR3nt: TGTGCCAGCAGCGCTAGGGTAAACAGTGAGCAGTTCTTC
len: 15; j_gene: TRBJ1-1; abundance: NA; d_gene: TRBD1; v_gene: TRBV7-2; CDR3aa: CASSLVGTANTEAFF; CDR3nt: TGTGCCAGCAGCTTAGTAGGGACAGCGAACACTGAAGCTTTCTTT
len: 14; j_gene: TRBJ1-5; abundance: NA; d_gene: NA; v_gene: TRBV28; CDR3aa: CASSTLPRNQPQHF; CDR3nt: TGTGCCAGCAGCACCCTGCCTCGAAATCAGCCCCAGCATTTT
len: 16; j_gene: TRBJ2-3; abundance: NA; d_gene: NA; v_gene: TRBV30; CDR3aa: CAWSVPGSTSTDTQYF; CDR3nt: TGTGCCTGGAGTGTACCCGGATCCACTAGCACAGATACGCAGTATTTT
len: 13; j_gene: TRBJ2-1; abundance: NA; d_gene: NA; v_gene: TRBV5-1; CDR3aa: CASSFRRDNEQFF; CDR3nt: TGCGCCAGCAGCTTTAGACGGGACAATGAGCAGTTCTTC
len: 12; j_gene: TRBJ2-1; abundance: NA; d_gene: NA; v_gene: TRBV30; CDR3aa: CAWSVGRSREFF; CDR3nt: TGTGCCTGGAGTGTGGGGCGCTCCAGGGAGTTCTTC
len: 15; j_gene: TRBJ2-1; abundance: NA; d_gene: TRBD2; v_gene: TRBV9; CDR3aa: CASSVNGLAGGEQFF; CDR3nt: TGTGCCAGCAGCGTAAACGGACTAGCGGGGGGTGAGCAGTTCTTC
len: 12; j_gene: TRBJ1-1; abundance: NA; d_gene: NA; v_gene: TRBV6-1; CDR3aa: CASSELGREAFF; CDR3nt: TGTGCCAGCAGTGAACTCGGCAGGGAGGCTTTCTTT
len: 19; j_gene: TRBJ1-2; abundance: NA; d_gene: NA; v_gene: TRBV19; CDR3aa: CASSWSISPTARRPVGYTF; CDR3nt: TGTGCCAGTAGCTGGTCGATTTCGCCGACAGCAAGGAGACCTGTTGGCTACACCTTC
len: 19; j_gene: TRBJ2-1; abundance: NA; d_gene: TRBD2; v_gene: TRBV5-1; CDR3aa: CASSFPGGSYESSYNEQFF; CDR3nt: TGCGCCAGCAGCTTCCCCGGGGGGTCATACGAGAGCTCCTACAATGAGCAGTTCTTC
len: 17; j_gene: TRBJ1-3; abundance: NA; d_gene: TRBD1; v_gene: TRBV9; CDR3aa: CASSVGQGFVSGNTIYF; CDR3nt: TGTGCCAGCAGCGTGGGACAGGGTTTTGTCTCTGGAAACACCATATATTTT
len: 17; j_gene: TRBJ2-5; abundance: NA; d_gene: TRBD2; v_gene: TRBV7-3; CDR3aa: CASSVRGTSGAQETQYF; CDR3nt: TGTGCCAGCAGCGTCCGAGGGACTAGCGGAGCTCAAGAGACCCAGTACTTC
len: 11; j_gene: TRBJ1-1; abundance: NA; d_gene: NA; v_gene: TRBV20-1; CDR3aa: CASGMGAEAFF; CDR3nt: TGCGCGTCCGGGATGGGTGCTGAAGCTTTCTTT
len: 15; j_gene: TRBJ2-3; abundance: NA; d_gene: NA; v_gene: TRBV28; CDR3aa: CASTNTGDSTDTQYF; CDR3nt: TGTGCCAGCACCAATACGGGGGATAGCACAGATACGCAGTATTTT
len: 15; j_gene: TRBJ2-5; abundance: NA; d_gene: NA; v_gene: TRBV4-1; CDR3aa: CASSQDPTGQETQYF; CDR3nt: TGCGCCAGCAGCCAAGATCCGACAGGACAAGAGACCCAGTACTTC
len: 14; j_gene: TRBJ1-5; abundance: NA; d_gene: NA; v_gene: TRBV2; CDR3aa: CASSFREYGQPQHF; CDR3nt: TGTGCCAGCAGTTTCAGGGAATACGGACAGCCCCAGCATTTT
len: 13; j_gene: TRBJ2-7; abundance: NA; d_gene: TRBD1; v_gene: TRBV6-5; CDR3aa: CASRIGTGGEQYF; CDR3nt: TGTGCCAGCAGAATTGGGACAGGGGGCGAGCAGTACTTC
len: 14; j_gene: TRBJ2-5; abundance: NA; d_gene: NA; v_gene: TRBV6-6; CDR3aa: CAKLLRRARETQYF; CDR3nt: TGTGCCAAACTCCTGAGAAGGGCTCGAGAGACCCAGTACTTC
len: 16; j_gene: TRBJ2-3; abundance: NA; d_gene: TRBD2; v_gene: TRBV7-9; CDR3aa: CASSLPWTSGSDTQYF; CDR3nt: TGTGCCAGCAGCTTACCTTGGACTAGCGGGTCAGATACGCAGTATTTT
len: 12; j_gene: TRBJ2-1; abundance: NA; d_gene: NA; v_gene: TRBV7-2; CDR3aa: CASSLGEYKQFF; CDR3nt: TGTGCCAGCAGCTTAGGGGAATATAAGCAGTTCTTC
len: 14; j_gene: TRBJ2-7; abundance: NA; d_gene: NA; v_gene: TRBV6-6; CDR3aa: CASSYSGYPYEQYF; CDR3nt: TGTGCCAGCAGTTACTCCGGGTATCCATACGAGCAGTACTTC
len: 16; j_gene: TRBJ2-1; abundance: NA; d_gene: TRBD1; v_gene: TRBV7-9; CDR3aa: CASSSGQGFDYNEQFF; CDR3nt: TGTGCCAGCAGCTCGGGACAGGGGTTTGACTACAATGAGCAGTTCTTC
len: 16; j_gene: TRBJ1-2; abundance: few; d_gene: NA; v_gene: TRBV15; CDR3aa: CATSRDWSGAYYGYTF; CDR3nt: TGTGCCACCAGCAGAGATTGGTCGGGGGCTTACTATGGCTACACCTTC
len: 14; j_gene: TRBJ2-2; abundance: NA; d_gene: TRBD2; v_gene: TRBV7-2; CDR3aa: CASVAGGITGELFF; CDR3nt: TGTGCCAGCGTCGCGGGGGGGATCACCGGGGAGCTGTTTTTT
len: 15; j_gene: TRBJ2-1; abundance: few; d_gene: NA; v_gene: TRBV27; CDR3aa: CASSFIGGRGNEQFF; CDR3nt: TGTGCCAGCAGCTTTATAGGGGGGAGAGGGAATGAGCAGTTCTTC
len: 16; j_gene: TRBJ2-2; abundance: NA; d_gene: TRBD1; v_gene: TRBV28; CDR3aa: CASRGRGKGRDGELFF; CDR3nt: TGTGCCAGCAGGGGCAGGGGGAAGGGAAGGGACGGGGAGCTGTTTTTT
len: 15; j_gene: TRBJ2-7; abundance: NA; d_gene: NA; v_gene: TRBV9; CDR3aa: CASSVGATGSYEQYF; CDR3nt: TGTGCCAGCAGCGTAGGGGCAACGGGGTCTTACGAGCAGTACTTC
len: 14; j_gene: TRBJ2-3; abundance: NA; d_gene: NA; v_gene: TRBV10-3; CDR3aa: CAIRDAGSTDTQYF; CDR3nt: TGTGCCATCCGGGACGCAGGAAGCACAGATACGCAGTATTTT
len: 15; j_gene: TRBJ1-6; abundance: NA; d_gene: TRBD1; v_gene: TRBV15; CDR3aa: CATSSSGTANSPLHF; CDR3nt: TGTGCCACCAGCAGTTCCGGGACAGCGAATTCACCCCTCCACTTT
len: 15; j_gene: TRBJ2-7; abundance: NA; d_gene: NA; v_gene: TRBV7-2; CDR3aa: CASSLRAGDTYEQYF; CDR3nt: TGTGCCAGCAGCTTAAGGGCAGGGGATACCTACGAGCAGTACTTC
len: 14; j_gene: TRBJ2-7; abundance: NA; d_gene: NA; v_gene: TRBV4-1; CDR3aa: CASSQAGLRDEQYF; CDR3nt: TGCGCCAGCAGCCAAGCAGGGTTGCGGGACGAGCAGTACTTC
len: 17; j_gene: TRBJ2-7; abundance: once; d_gene: NA; v_gene: TRBV1; CDR3aa: CTSSQDGTGAQSYEQYF; CDR3nt: TGCACCAGCAGCCAAGATGGGACAGGGGCCCAATCCTACGAGCAGTACTTC
len: 14; j_gene: TRBJ2-2; abundance: NA; d_gene: NA; v_gene: TRBV9; CDR3aa: CASSASGLTGELFF; CDR3nt: TGTGCCAGCAGCGCCTCGGGACTCACCGGGGAGCTGTTTTTT
len: 14; j_gene: TRBJ1-2; abundance: NA; d_gene: TRBD1; v_gene: TRBV30; CDR3aa: CAWSTGQVWYGYTF; CDR3nt: TGTGCCTGGAGTACAGGACAGGTCTGGTATGGCTACACCTTC
len: 14; j_gene: TRBJ1-3; abundance: NA; d_gene: NA; v_gene: TRBV28; CDR3aa: CASSFRGLGNTIYF; CDR3nt: TGTGCCAGCAGTTTTCGGGGGCTCGGAAACACCATATATTTT
len: 12; j_gene: TRBJ1-4; abundance: NA; d_gene: NA; v_gene: TRBV29-1; CDR3aa: CSVGQSNEKLFF; CDR3nt: TGCAGCGTTGGACAGTCTAATGAAAAACTGTTTTTT